This T cell receptor (beta chain) was observed in a study of CD8+ T cells in alopecia areata (dated by TCRdb to 2016 to 2018). Concerning the study at large: The treated patients took part in an open-label pilot trial in which moderate-to-severe alopecia areata was treated with oral tofacitinib at 5 to 10 mg twice daily. In both human patients and the C3H/HeJ mouse model, the study applied high-throughput TCRbeta sequencing to look at T cell clonal expansion in alopecia areata. Scalp clonality was compared across normal scalp (n=4), patchy alopecia areata scalp (n=8), and alopecia totalis/universalis scalp (n=8). TCRbeta CDR3 regions were amplified by immunoSEQ multiplex PCR using 35 Vbeta forward and 13 Jbeta reverse primers. In treated patients, disease severity was measured using the SALT score, which gives the percentage of scalp surface area affected. Tofacitinib was administered for 6 to 18 months, and 6 months of follow-up off drug were then conducted to assess delayed response and recurrence. RNA came from the PAXgene miRNA kit for fixed scalp, the miRNeasy kit for PBMCs, and the RNeasy kit for mouse skin. Human TCRbeta sequencing covered scalp tissue and sorted CD4+ and CD8+ peripheral blood T cells from patchy and totalis/universalis alopecia areata patients and healthy controls. Tofacitinib-treated patients had biopsies at baseline and at 4 and 24 weeks of treatment, with a later scalp biopsy in several patients.

Per the publication, the time point label means: around 4 weeks on oral tofacitinib. Interpreted using the paper, the treatment or condition label stands for: oral pan-JAK inhibitor, 5-10 mg twice daily. Peripheral blood and lesional scalp punch biopsies were obtained from patients with alopecia areata. PBMCs were separated by density centrifugation and stained for CD3, CD4 and CD8, after which CD4+ and CD8+ T cells were sorted on a FACSAria. The sample holds a few counts of this clone. Its antigen has not been determined. No much larger clone exists at a distance of one base, and base qualities are not known. Overall study outcomes, separate from this receptor: Shared TCR sequences between patients were less evident than in mice, which may be partly attributable to HLA diversity in the patient population. Many expanded lesional clones persisted in scalp and blood during tofacitinib treatment, which may partly explain relapse after stopping treatment. Compared with normal scalp, lesional scalp had higher clonality and more expanded CD8+ clones, particularly in alopecia totalis/universalis, a pattern that suggests antigenic drive. Unlike mouse skin, which is dominated by gammadelta T cells, normal human skin has resident alphabeta T cells that are also sequenced, and this complicates analysis of the scalp TCR repertoire. Tofacitinib significantly decreased scalp clonality and the number of expanded CD8+ clones among the top 100 scalp clones. Because the treated cohort was small and included a single nonresponder, larger studies are needed to assess links between baseline CD8+ expansion and response.

Libraries were prepared through the immunoSEQ multiplex PCR assay. RNA was extracted from all samples and reverse transcribed into cDNA, which served as template for TCR sequencing. First-strand cDNA was synthesized using SuperScript III with a 2:1 mix of oligo-dT and random hexamers. Amplification bias was assessed with a synthetic immune receptor repertoire, and residual bias was removed computationally. As for the original processing: After raw reads were preprocessed to remove errors, the CDR3 was defined following IMGT conventions as running from the conserved cysteine to phenylalanine. Clonality was computed as 1 minus the Shannon entropy, with the entropy normalized by log2 of the number of productive unique TCRs. Scalp TCRbeta sequences were cross-referenced with sorted blood CD4 and CD8 repertoires so that the CD4 or CD8 identity of scalp clones could be inferred. In TCRdb, the immuneACCESS table is reduced to in-frame sequences with V and J assigned. These tables do not hold every clone; where another copy was compared, an unresolved V gene accounts for under half, and the others remain unexplained. The V and J calls and clone size are taken from that table; D and trimming were inferred from the DNA. This sample holds over 150,000 clones; 50% to 60% were observed only once. Of the sample, less than 3.5% falls within the top ten clones.

V and J lose 1 base and 11 bases, and a span of 11 bases separates them. There are 12 amino acids in the CDR3, from cysteine to phenylalanine inclusive. Only the CDR3 DNA is retained, 36 bases long and in frame from the first base. For CDR1 and CDR2, the germline V gene lists SGHDN and FVKESK. The clonotype originates from a human donor with alopecia areata. Recombination linked TRBV14 to TRBJ2-5; the D gene is perhaps TRBD1, on 6 matching bases. The sequencing used CD4+ T cells sorted from blood, collected at week 4, from a patient treated with tofacitinib. The CDR3 is CASSQGTALQYF. The nucleotide sequence reads TGTGCCAGCAGCCAAGGGACAGCACTTCAGTACTTC.